This T cell receptor (beta chain) was sequenced during a study of radiation and T cells in renal cell carcinoma. V lost 3 bases, J lost 7 bases, and 6 bases lay in between. Germline V gene sequence: CDR1 SEHNR, CDR2 FQNEAQ (reference sequence). CDR3 length: 12 amino acids. The assay was immunoSEQ multiplex PCR, and TCRdb's table has in-frame clones only and misses some. The sample has just over 95,000 clones; about 88% are singletons. The time point here: baseline pretreatment blood. Treatment: 15 Gy SBRT to primary tumor, nephrectomy 4 weeks later. This specimen consisted of blood, obtained from a patient whose treatment included radiotherapy and nephrectomy. This chain connects TRBV7-9 to TRBJ1-4; D remains unclear. The TCR sequence derives from a man aged 45 to 65 with renal cell carcinoma. CDR3 in DNA: TGTGCCAGCAGCTTCGGCGGTGAAAAACTGTTTTTT. It is translated as CASSFGGEKLFF.